The 21 T cell receptor beta chains presented below share a single source sample, sequenced in a study of cytomegalovirus exposure and HLA in healthy donors. PCR amplification relied on 60 Vbeta primers (plus 13 Jbeta primers). Libraries were prepared by immunoSEQ multiplex PCR; TCRdb keeps only in-frame clonotypes and omits some of them. Of 150,000 to 200,000 clones listed, 75% to 90% are singletons. The source material was PBMCs. The receptors shown here come from a boy aged 5 to 17 in good health and CMV-seronegative.

This clone was seen just once. The rearrangement joins TRBV27 to TRBJ2-7; D perhaps matches TRBD2 (5 bases). V was pared by 5 bases and J by 2 bases, with 13 bases between. This CDR3 is built from 14 residues. Per germline, CDR1 MNHEY and CDR2 SMNVEV (reference sequence). The CDR3 sequence is CASSELAFAYEQYF. As DNA, the CDR3 is TGTGCCAGCAGTGAATTAGCGTTTGCCTACGAGCAGTACTTC.

The CDR3 loop reads CASSWGLAGQETQYF. In DNA, the CDR3 is TGTGCCAGCAGCTGGGGACTAGCGGGGCAAGAGACCCAGTACTTC. This rearrangement joins TRBV7-2 to TRBJ2-5; 13 positions match TRBD2. Germline V lookup: CDR1 SGHTA, CDR2 FQGNSA. The CDR3 covers 15 residues. Unmatched junction bases numbered 1, after V lost 4 bases and J lost 2 bases.

The chain employs TRBV7-2 and TRBJ1-2, with D maybe TRBD1 (6 bases). This CDR3 is built from 14 residues. Germline CDR1 and CDR2: SGHTA and FQGNSA. V was trimmed by 5 bases and J by 3 bases, leaving 13 bases between them. CDR3 amino acids: CASSRREGDYGYTF. The CDR3 DNA reads as TGTGCCAGCAGCAGAAGGGAGGGGGACTATGGCTACACCTTC.

The chain carries TRBV18 and TRBJ1-2; D is perhaps TRBD1 (5 bases). There are 15 residues in the CDR3. In germline, CDR1 is KGHSH, CDR2 LQKENI. Trimming removed 3 bases at V and 4 bases at J, with 15 bases between. CDR3 DNA sequence: TGTGCCAGCTCACCCCAGGACGGGGGTGGCTATGGCTACACCTTC. The encoded protein is CASSPQDGGGYGYTF.

The chain uses TRBV27 and TRBJ2-1; 7 positions match TRBD2. The CDR3 has 15 amino acids. V lost 8 bases to trimming and J lost 0 bases; unmatched junction nucleotides: 7. From germline, CDR1 is MNHEY and CDR2 SMNVEV (reference sequence). The CDR3 nucleotides are TGTGCCAGCTCATGGGGGGGGAGCTCCTACAATGAGCAGTTCTTC. This translates into CASSWGGSSYNEQFF.

The J gene is TRBJ1-2, the V gene TRBV11-1; 7 nucleotides match TRBD1. In germline, CDR1 is SGHAT, CDR2 FQDESV (reference sequence). The V segment lost 5 bases and the J segment 8 bases; nucleotides outside the gene matches: 8. There are 13 residues in the CDR3. CDR3 sequence: CASSTQGIWGYTF. The CDR3 DNA sequence: TGTGCCAGCAGCACACAGGGGATTTGGGGCTACACCTTC.

The CDR3 sequence: CASSPPGQKNTEAFF. In DNA, the CDR3 is TGTGCCAGCAGTCCGCCGGGACAGAAGAACACTGAAGCTTTCTTT. This chain connects TRBV27 to TRBJ1-1, with 7 bases lining up with TRBD1. This CDR3 is 15 amino acids long. Germline values: CDR1 MNHEY, CDR2 SMNVEV (reference sequence). V trimming: 5 bases; J trimming: 1 base; junction bases outside the gene matches: 7.

This chain connects TRBV19 to TRBJ1-1, with 8 bases lining up with TRBD1. Germline assignment: CDR1 LNHDA and CDR2 SQIVND (reference sequence). The CDR3 is 14 residues long. The V and J ends lost 5 bases and 4 bases, in that order; junction bases with no gene match: 6. The CDR3 nucleotides read TGTGCCAGTAGTGCCAGGACAGGGAGCACTGAAGCTTTCTTT. It translates to CASSARTGSTEAFF.

This chain uses TRBV4-3 with TRBJ2-2; D not certain. The ends were cut back, 2 bases at V and 4 bases at J, with 5 bases in the middle. The CDR3 is 13 amino acids. Germline V gene data show CDR1 as LGHNA and CDR2 as YSLEER. The CDR3 protein is CASSQTITGELFF. CDR3 coding DNA: TGCGCCAGCAGCCAAACTATCACCGGGGAGCTGTTTTTT.

The CDR3: CASKRNTEAFF. Written as DNA, the CDR3 is TGTGCCAGTAAGCGGAACACTGAAGCTTTCTTT. The chain couples TRBV6-5 to TRBJ1-1; no firm D call. The CDR3 consists of 11 residues. Germline V gene data show CDR1 as MNHEY and CDR2 as SVGAGI. V was clipped by 9 bases and J by 1 base, with 6 bases between them.

This chain uses TRBV30 with TRBJ1-2, with 8 bases aligning to TRBD1. Germline CDR1 and CDR2: GTSNPN and SVGIG (reference sequence). V lost 1 base to trimming and J lost 6 bases; unmatched junction nucleotides: 4. The CDR3 has 13 residues. The chain's CDR3 is CAWSGAGGNGYTF. In DNA, the CDR3 is TGTGCCTGGAGTGGGGCAGGGGGCAATGGCTACACCTTC.

The chain carries TRBV4-1 and TRBJ1-2; TRBD1 might be the D (6 bases). Per the germline V gene, CDR1 is MGHRA and CDR2 is YSYEKL. The CDR3 covers 17 residues. V lost 2 bases, J lost 4 bases, and 20 bases lay in between. DNA of the CDR3: TGCGCCAGCAGCCAACCACTACACAGGGAAAAGTTCTATGGCTACACCTTC. The encoded protein is CASSQPLHREKFYGYTF.

The chain uses TRBV4-3 and TRBJ2-5; no clear D. This CDR3 has 16 residues. V was shortened by 0 bases and J by 0 bases, with 11 bases between the two germline ends. Germline V gene lookup returns CDR1 LGHNA and CDR2 YSLEER. CDR3 region: CASSQDLNRYQETQYF. CDR3 nucleotide sequence: TGCGCCAGCAGCCAAGATCTAAACCGCTACCAAGAGACCCAGTACTTC.

This chain joins TRBV27 and TRBJ2-7; D unresolved. V lost 5 bases to trimming and J lost 7 bases, with 15 bases between them. The CDR3 has 13 residues. Per the germline V gene, CDR1 is MNHEY and CDR2 is SMNVEV (reference sequence). CDR3 residues: CASSLSETYEQYF. The CDR3 DNA sequence: TGTGCCAGCAGTCTCTCTGAGACATATGAGCAGTACTTC.

The genes are TRBV7-8 and TRBJ2-6, with a possible D match to TRBD1 (7 bases). The length of the CDR3 is 20 residues. Between the trimmed V and J ends, which lost 2 bases and 0 bases, there was a span of 20 bases. Germline V gene lookup returns CDR1 SGHVS and CDR2 FQNEAQ. In DNA, the CDR3 is TGTGCCAGCAGCTTATTGCTAAGGGGGCGGGGACCCTCTGGGGCCAACGTCCTGACTTTC. It is translated as CASSLLLRGRGPSGANVLTF. The variable domain in full, with the rest retrieved from reference TRBV7-8 and TRBJ2-6, is GAGVSQSPRYKVAKRGQDVALRCDPISGHVSLFWYQQALGQGPEFLTYFQNEAQLDKSGLPSDRFFAERPEGSVSTLKIQRTQQEDSAVYLCASSLLLRGRGPSGANVLTFGAGSRLTVL.

CDR3 in amino acids: CASSPRVGYSNQPQHF. The CDR3 coding sequence is TGCGCCAGCAGCCCCAGGGTCGGCTATAGCAATCAGCCCCAGCATTTT. The chain couples TRBV4-1 to TRBJ1-5, with D possibly matching TRBD1 (5 bases). CDR1 is MGHRA, CDR2 YSYEKL, per germline. The CDR3 runs 16 residues. V was shortened by 4 bases and J by 0 bases, with 13 bases between the two germline ends.

The CDR3 here is CASSVDLTGSGSNEQFF. The CDR3 nucleotides read TGTGCCAGCAGCGTAGACCTGACAGGGAGTGGGAGCAATGAGCAGTTCTTC. The rearrangement joins TRBV9 to TRBJ2-1; 7 positions match TRBD1. This CDR3 region has 17 residues. Germline trimming cut 0 bases from V and 6 bases from J; bases unmatched to any gene: 12. CDR1 SGDLS and CDR2 YYNGEE come from the germline V gene.

The J gene is TRBJ1-2, the V gene TRBV4-2; 11 nucleotides line up with TRBD1. The length of the CDR3 is 16 residues. After removal of 4 bases from V and 1 base from J, the junction contained 5 bases not matched to a gene. The germline V gene has CDR1 LGHNA and CDR2 YNFKEQ. CDR3 DNA: TGTGCCAGCAGCCCGGGACAGGGGGAGTATAACTATGGCTACACCTTC. Protein: CASSPGQGEYNYGYTF.

CDR3 region: CASSFRSGVNTEAFF. In DNA form, the CDR3 reads TGTGCCAGCAGCTTCCGCAGTGGTGTGAACACTGAAGCTTTCTTT. This chain links TRBV7-2 with TRBJ1-1, with D unresolved. The V gene's germline CDR1 is SGHTA and CDR2 FQGNSA. This CDR3 is built from 15 residues. Deletions cut 3 bases from V and 0 bases from J, with 11 bases between.

This chain links TRBV29-1 with TRBJ2-5; D is unresolved. The CDR3 covers 13 residues. Trimming shortened V by 4 bases and J by 1 base, and 10 bases separated the two germline ends. Germline assignment: CDR1 SQVTM and CDR2 ANQGSEA. CDR3 region: CSVASGTQETQYF. In DNA, the CDR3 is TGCAGCGTTGCATCAGGTACCCAAGAGACCCAGTACTTC.

The V call is TRBV7-9, the J call TRBJ1-2, with 7 bases that match TRBD1. CDR1 is SEHNR and CDR2 is FQNEAQ in the germline V gene (reference sequence). The V segment lost 5 bases and the J segment 5 bases; nucleotides outside the gene matches: 8. The CDR3 length is 14 residues. The CDR3 bases are TGTGCCAGCAGCGACAGGGAAGCCAATTATGGCTACACCTTC. Amino acids: CASSDREANYGYTF.